The clone carrying this TCR beta chain was detected only a few times. The antigen is unknown. V lost 6 bases and J lost 5, with 13 bases in between. Germline CDR1 DFQATT, CDR2 SNEGSKA (reference sequence). The CDR3 runs 12 residues. The TCR library protocol was used to attach unique molecular identifiers. These identifiers were attached to individual cDNA molecules. MiXCR, run by TCRdb on the 5' RACE reads, gives a single entry per CDR3 protein. The sample contains some 78,000 distinct CDR3 sequences, 13% of which appear only once. The sample originates from a study of early T cells in non-severe SARS-CoV-2 infection. Study-level findings and limits: Anti-spike CD8 responses were favored by VDJdb matching, which missed private and CD4 specificities.

The genes are TRBV20-1 and TRBJ1-2; no firm D call. The sequence was obtained from an adult who was a healthcare worker with PCR-confirmed SARS-CoV-2 infection or an uninfected control (not recorded which). Sequencing was carried out using whole blood. The CDR3 protein is CSARGQGYGYTF. In DNA form, the CDR3 reads TGCAGTGCCCGCGGGCAAGGGTATGGCTACACCTTC.